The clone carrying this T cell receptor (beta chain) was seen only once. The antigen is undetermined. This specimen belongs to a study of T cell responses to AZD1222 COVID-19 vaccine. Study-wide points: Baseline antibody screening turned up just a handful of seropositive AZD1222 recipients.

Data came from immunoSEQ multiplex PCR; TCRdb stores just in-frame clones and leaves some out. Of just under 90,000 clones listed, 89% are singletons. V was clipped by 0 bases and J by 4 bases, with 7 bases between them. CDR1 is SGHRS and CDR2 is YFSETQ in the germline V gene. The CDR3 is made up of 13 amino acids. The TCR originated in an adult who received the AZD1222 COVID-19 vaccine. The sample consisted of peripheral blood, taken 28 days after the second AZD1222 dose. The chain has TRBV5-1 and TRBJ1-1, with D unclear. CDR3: CASSLVGPTEAFF. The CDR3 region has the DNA TGCGCCAGCAGCTTGGTAGGGCCCACTGAAGCTTTCTTT.